Listed below are T cell receptor beta chains from one sample, sequenced in a study of blood T cell repertoires in COVID-19. The method was immunoSEQ multiplex PCR; TCRdb's version includes in-frame clones alone and lacks a portion of them. The sample holds around 190,000 clones, around four fifths seen once. Sequencing was done on a sample of peripheral blood. These receptors were obtained from a woman aged 70-85 years with COVID-19, enrolled during active disease. Each CDR3 is given with its conserved first and last residue. The order of the fields is clone size, D gene, J gene, V gene, CDR3 DNA, CDR3 protein. The D gene is left open where the match is weak. Size values are once, few and many counts, or a class for expanded clones, and some rows have none.

.	.	TRBJ2-7	TRBV29-1	TGCAGCGTTGCTACAGCGGCAACCTACGAGCAGTACTTC	CSVATAATYEQYF
.	.	TRBJ1-5	TRBV21-1	TGTGCCAGCAGCAAAGGGGCCGGGGGGGACACGAATAGCAATCAGCCCCAGCATTTT	CASSKGAGGDTNSNQPQHF
once	.	TRBJ2-3	TRBV24-1	TGTGCCACCAGTGATTTGGTCAGGGGGGTCACAGATACGCAGTATTTT	CATSDLVRGVTDTQYF
.	.	TRBJ2-3	TRBV10-3	TGTGCCATCAGTGAAGGGGCAGGGCAAGGAGGGACAGATACGCAGTATTTT	CAISEGAGQGGTDTQYF
.	.	TRBJ2-5	TRBV10-3	TGTGCCATCAGTCCCGGAGGGATCCAAGAGACCCAGTACTTC	CAISPGGIQETQYF
.	.	TRBJ2-7	TRBV7-8	TGTGCCAGCAGCCCTGAATCTAGCGAGCAGTACTTC	CASSPESSEQYF
.	.	TRBJ2-6	TRBV6-5	TGTGCCAGCAGATTAACAGGCCCCTCGGGCGTCCTGACTTTC	CASRLTGPSGVLTF
.	TRBD1	TRBJ1-2	TRBV6-5	TGTGCCAGCAGTATGGGACAGGGGGCGAGTGGCTACACCTTC	CASSMGQGASGYTF
.	TRBD2	TRBJ2-1	TRBV27	TGTGCCAGCAGTCCCGCCCTTGGAGCGGGAGTCCACTACAATGAGCAGTTCTTC	CASSPALGAGVHYNEQFF
.	TRBD2	TRBJ2-2	TRBV4-2	TGTGCCAGCAGCCAGGGGGGGACTAGCGGGAGAGTTACCGGGGAGCTGTTTTTT	CASSQGGTSGRVTGELFF
once	TRBD1	TRBJ1-1	TRBV7-2	TGTGCCAGCAGCTTAGCGCTAACAGGGGGCGCTTACGGCACTGAAGCTTTCTTT	CASSLALTGGAYGTEAFF
few	.	TRBJ2-2	TRBV27	TGTGCCAGCAGTCGGGAAAGGCCTTCCGTCGGGGAGCTGTTTTTT	CASSRERPSVGELFF
.	TRBD2	TRBJ2-3	TRBV7-9	TGTGCCAGCAGCTTATCGGGAGGAGATACGCAGTATTTT	CASSLSGGDTQYF
.	.	TRBJ2-1	TRBV2	TGTGCCAGCAGGGCAGGACAGAGCTCCTACAATGAGCAGTTCTTC	CASRAGQSSYNEQFF
.	TRBD1	TRBJ1-5	TRBV2	TGTGCCAGCAGGCTGATGGGACAGGGGGCTTTCGGCAATCAGCCCCAGCATTTT	CASRLMGQGAFGNQPQHF
once	TRBD1	TRBJ1-2	TRBV24-1	TGTGCCACCAGTGATTTGCCGATCCAACAGGGGAAGGATGGCTACACCTTC	CATSDLPIQQGKDGYTF
.	TRBD1	TRBJ1-6	TRBV7-2	TGTGCCAGCAGCTTATTAGGACAGGGTGACTCACCCCTCCACTTT	CASSLLGQGDSPLHF
.	.	TRBJ2-3	TRBV19	TGTGCCAGTAGTATAGAGGCGGTTGCCCCGGGGGCAGATACGCAGTATTTT	CASSIEAVAPGADTQYF
.	.	TRBJ1-1	TRBV7-2	TGTGCCAGCAGCTCACAGAACACTGAAGCTTTCTTT	CASSSQNTEAFF
.	.	TRBJ2-3	TRBV7-2	TGTGCCAGCAGAAGCCAGAGGCACACAGATACGCAGTATTTT	CASRSQRHTDTQYF
.	.	TRBJ1-6	TRBV11-2	TGTGCCAGCAGCTTGGGGGGGACCCTCCACTTT	CASSLGGTLHF
.	.	TRBJ2-1	TRBV25-1	TGTGCCAGCAGTTCGCAGTCGACTTTATATTTCTTC	CASSSQSTLYFF
few	.	TRBJ1-6	TRBV4-3	TGCGCCAGCGGGCCGGCTCATAATTCACCCCTCCACTTT	CASGPAHNSPLHF
.	.	TRBJ2-3	TRBV5-4	TGTGCCAGCAGCTTGACTAGCACAGATACGCAGTATTTT	CASSLTSTDTQYF
.	.	TRBJ1-5	TRBV6-6	TGTGCCAGCATGGCAGGGCGAAGTCAGCCCCAGCATTTT	CASMAGRSQPQHF
many	.	TRBJ2-1	TRBV7-3	TGTGCCAGCAGCTTATCGCCGGGCAATGAGCAGTTCTTC	CASSLSPGNEQFF
.	.	TRBJ2-5	TRBV24-1	TGTGCCACCAGTGATGCGTGGGAGACCCAGTACTTC	CATSDAWETQYF
.	TRBD2	TRBJ2-2	TRBV19	TGTGCCAGTAGGAAAGCGGGAGTGAACACCGGGGAGCTGTTTTTT	CASRKAGVNTGELFF
.	.	TRBJ2-7	TRBV6-5	TGTGCCAGCAGTTATTCTCAGGGCCCCTACGAGCAGTACTTC	CASSYSQGPYEQYF
.	.	TRBJ2-1	TRBV28	TGTGCCAGCAGTTTAGACCTCCTAGTGAGACCCTACAATGAGCAGTTCTTC	CASSLDLLVRPYNEQFF
.	.	TRBJ1-2	TRBV28	TGTGCCAGCAGTTCCCAGGGTGCTCCTAACTATGGCTACACCTTC	CASSSQGAPNYGYTF
.	.	TRBJ2-1	TRBV24-1	TGTGCCACCAGTGATTCGGGGGTTAAGGGACTCCGAGGGAATGAGCAGTTCTTC	CATSDSGVKGLRGNEQFF
.	.	TRBJ2-7	TRBV2	TGTGCCAGCAGTGACGTCTACGAGCAGTACTTC	CASSDVYEQYF
.	.	TRBJ2-1	TRBV9	TGTGCCAGCAGCCCTCTGGCCACCCCTAGTGAGCAGTTCTTC	CASSPLATPSEQFF
.	TRBD1	TRBJ1-6	TRBV27	TGTGCCAGCAGTTCACCGCGACAGGGGTTGGTATTGAATTCACCCCTCCACTTT	CASSSPRQGLVLNSPLHF
.	.	TRBJ2-1	TRBV5-1	TGCGCCAGCAGCTTGGCGACTCGGGGTCGAGCCAGACCCTCCTACAATGAGCAGTTCTTC	CASSLATRGRARPSYNEQFF
few	.	TRBJ2-3	TRBV7-8	TGTGCCAGCAGCCCAGCCGTTGATACGCAGTATTTT	CASSPAVDTQYF
few	.	TRBJ2-3	TRBV24-1	TGTGCCACCAGTGATCTACAGCAGGGCACAGATACGCAGTATTTT	CATSDLQQGTDTQYF
.	.	TRBJ2-1	TRBV3-1/TRBV3-2	TGTGCCAGCAGCCAAGAACGGTCTAGGTACGACAATGAGCAGTTCTTC	CASSQERSRYDNEQFF
few	.	TRBJ1-5	TRBV19	TGTGCCAGTAACTTGGGGAGGGATCAGCCCCAGCATTTT	CASNLGRDQPQHF
.	TRBD1	TRBJ1-4	TRBV28	TGTGCCAGCAGGACGTCCGGGACAGGGGATGCAAAACTGTTTTTT	CASRTSGTGDAKLFF
.	.	TRBJ1-2	TRBV20-1	TGCAGTCCTCGGGCAGGGCTAGGCTACACCTTC	CSPRAGLGYTF
.	.	TRBJ2-1	TRBV27	TGTGCCAGCAGTGCCCAGGGGGGCAACAATGAGCAGTTCTTC	CASSAQGGNNEQFF
.	TRBD2	TRBJ2-7	TRBV14	TGTGCCAGCAGCCCCGGGACTAGCGGGAGGGCCCCAATTTACGAGCAGTACTTC	CASSPGTSGRAPIYEQYF
.	TRBD2	TRBJ2-2	TRBV5-4	TGTGCCAGCAGCTTGAGAAGCGGGAGTCTTAACACCGGGGAGCTGTTTTTT	CASSLRSGSLNTGELFF
.	.	TRBJ2-7	TRBV18	TGTGCCAGCTCACCACCCGGACAATACGAGCAGTACTTC	CASSPPGQYEQYF
.	.	TRBJ1-1	TRBV25-1	TGTGCCAGCAGTATGAAACAGGGACACACTGAAGCTTTCTTT	CASSMKQGHTEAFF
.	.	TRBJ2-1	TRBV28	TGTGCCAGCAGTTTCGGAGCGGGCGGCGATGAGCAGTTCTTC	CASSFGAGGDEQFF